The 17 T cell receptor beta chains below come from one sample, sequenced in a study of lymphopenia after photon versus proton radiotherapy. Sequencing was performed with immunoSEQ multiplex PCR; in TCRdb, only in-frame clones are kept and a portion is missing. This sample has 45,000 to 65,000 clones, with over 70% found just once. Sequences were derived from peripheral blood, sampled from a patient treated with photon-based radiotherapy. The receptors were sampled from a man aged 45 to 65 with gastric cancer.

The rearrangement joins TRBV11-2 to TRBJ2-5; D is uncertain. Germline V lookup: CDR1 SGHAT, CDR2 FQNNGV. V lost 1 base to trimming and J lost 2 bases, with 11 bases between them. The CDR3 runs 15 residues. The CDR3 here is CASSLATGRQETQYF. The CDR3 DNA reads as TGTGCCAGCAGCTTAGCAACGGGTCGTCAAGAGACCCAGTACTTC.

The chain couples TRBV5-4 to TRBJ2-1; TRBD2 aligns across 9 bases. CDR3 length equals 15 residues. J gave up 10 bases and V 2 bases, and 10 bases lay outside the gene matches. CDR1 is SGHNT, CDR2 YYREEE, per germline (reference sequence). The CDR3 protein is CASSLAGGKIGEQFF. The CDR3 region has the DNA TGTGCCAGCAGCTTAGCGGGAGGTAAAATTGGGGAGCAGTTCTTC.

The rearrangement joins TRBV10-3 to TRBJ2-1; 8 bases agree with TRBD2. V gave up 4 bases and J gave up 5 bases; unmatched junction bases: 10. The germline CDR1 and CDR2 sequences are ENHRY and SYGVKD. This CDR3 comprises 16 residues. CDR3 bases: TGTGCCATCAGTGCGACGGGCGGGGGGAGCCACAATGAGCAGTTCTTC. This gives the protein CAISATGGGSHNEQFF.

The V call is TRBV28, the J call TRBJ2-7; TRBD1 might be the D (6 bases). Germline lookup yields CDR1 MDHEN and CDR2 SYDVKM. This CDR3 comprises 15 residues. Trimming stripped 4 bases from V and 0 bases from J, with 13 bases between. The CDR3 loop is CASSSGTLSSYEQYF. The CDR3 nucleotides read TGTGCCAGCAGTTCCGGGACACTAAGCTCCTACGAGCAGTACTTC.

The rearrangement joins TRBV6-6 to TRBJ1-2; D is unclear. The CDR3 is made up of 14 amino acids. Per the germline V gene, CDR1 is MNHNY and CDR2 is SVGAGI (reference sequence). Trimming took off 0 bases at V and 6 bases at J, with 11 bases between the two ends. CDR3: CASSYSDRLNGYTF. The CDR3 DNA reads TGTGCCAGCAGTTACTCGGACCGCCTGAATGGCTACACCTTC.

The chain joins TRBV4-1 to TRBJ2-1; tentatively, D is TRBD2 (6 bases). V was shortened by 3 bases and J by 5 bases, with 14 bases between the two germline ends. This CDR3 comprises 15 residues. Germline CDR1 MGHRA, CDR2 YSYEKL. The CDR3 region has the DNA TGCGCCAGCAGCCAGCAGCGGGCCAGGGACAATGAGCAGTTCTTC. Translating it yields CASSQQRARDNEQFF.

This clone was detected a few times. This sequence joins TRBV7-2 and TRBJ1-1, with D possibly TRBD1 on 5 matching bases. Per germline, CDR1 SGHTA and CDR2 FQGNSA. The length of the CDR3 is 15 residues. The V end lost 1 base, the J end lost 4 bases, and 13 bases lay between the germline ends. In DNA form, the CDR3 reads TGTGCCAGCAGCTTAGTTTGGGGGGGAGGCACTGAAGCTTTCTTT. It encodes CASSLVWGGGTEAFF.

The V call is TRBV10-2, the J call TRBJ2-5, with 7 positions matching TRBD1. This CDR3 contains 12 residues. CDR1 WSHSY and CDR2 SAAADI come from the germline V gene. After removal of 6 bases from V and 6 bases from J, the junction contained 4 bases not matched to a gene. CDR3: CASSRQGKTQYF. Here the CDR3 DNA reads TGCGCCAGCAGCCGACAGGGAAAGACCCAGTACTTC.

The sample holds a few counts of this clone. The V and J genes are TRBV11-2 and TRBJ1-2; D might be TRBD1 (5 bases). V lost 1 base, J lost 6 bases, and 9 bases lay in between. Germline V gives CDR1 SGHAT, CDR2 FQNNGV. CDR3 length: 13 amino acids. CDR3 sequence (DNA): TGTGCCAGCAGCTTAGTCCTGGGGGATGGCTACACCTTC. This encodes CASSLVLGDGYTF.

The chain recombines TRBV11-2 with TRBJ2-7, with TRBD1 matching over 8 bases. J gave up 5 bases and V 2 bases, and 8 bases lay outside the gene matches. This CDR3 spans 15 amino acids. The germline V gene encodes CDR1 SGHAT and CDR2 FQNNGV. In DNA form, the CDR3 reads TGTGCCAGCAGCTTAAGGACAGGGCCGTACAACGAGCAGTACTTC. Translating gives CASSLRTGPYNEQYF.

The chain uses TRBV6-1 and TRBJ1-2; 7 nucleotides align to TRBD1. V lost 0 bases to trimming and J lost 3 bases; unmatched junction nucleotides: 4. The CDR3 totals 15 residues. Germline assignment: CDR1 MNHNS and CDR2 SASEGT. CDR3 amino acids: CASSEAPGGDYGYTF. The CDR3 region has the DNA TGTGCCAGCAGTGAAGCGCCAGGGGGGGACTATGGCTACACCTTC.

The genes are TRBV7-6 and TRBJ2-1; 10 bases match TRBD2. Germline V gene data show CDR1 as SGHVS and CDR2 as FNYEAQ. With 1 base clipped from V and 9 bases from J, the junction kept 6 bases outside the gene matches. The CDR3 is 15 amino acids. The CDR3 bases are TGTGCCAGCAGCTTAGGTCTAGCGGGGGAGAGTGAGCAGTTCTTC. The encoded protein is CASSLGLAGESEQFF.

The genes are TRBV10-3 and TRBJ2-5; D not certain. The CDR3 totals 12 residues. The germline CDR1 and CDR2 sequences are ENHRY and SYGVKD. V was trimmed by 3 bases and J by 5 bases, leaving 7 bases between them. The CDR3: CAISDIGETQYF. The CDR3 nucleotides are TGTGCCATCAGTGATATCGGGGAGACCCAGTACTTC.

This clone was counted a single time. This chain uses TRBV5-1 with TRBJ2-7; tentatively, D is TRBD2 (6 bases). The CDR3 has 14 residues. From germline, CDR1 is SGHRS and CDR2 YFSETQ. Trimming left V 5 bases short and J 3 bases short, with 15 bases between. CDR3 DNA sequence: TGCGCCAGCAGTCCGGGGGTAAACCTCTACGAGCAGTACTTC. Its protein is CASSPGVNLYEQYF.

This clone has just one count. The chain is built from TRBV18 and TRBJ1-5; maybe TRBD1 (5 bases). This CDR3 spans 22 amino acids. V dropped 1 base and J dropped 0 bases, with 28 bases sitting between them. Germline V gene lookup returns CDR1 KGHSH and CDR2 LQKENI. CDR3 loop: CASSPLLRGVAPIRYSNQPQHF. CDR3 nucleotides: TGTGCCAGCTCACCACTATTAAGGGGTGTAGCACCTATAAGGTATAGCAATCAGCCCCAGCATTTT.

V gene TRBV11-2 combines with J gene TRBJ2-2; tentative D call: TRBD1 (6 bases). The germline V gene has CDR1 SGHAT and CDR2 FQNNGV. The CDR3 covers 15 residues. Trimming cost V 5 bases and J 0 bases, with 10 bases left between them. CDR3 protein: CASSGDNTNTGELFF. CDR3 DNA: TGTGCCAGCAGCGGGGACAACACGAACACCGGGGAGCTGTTTTTT. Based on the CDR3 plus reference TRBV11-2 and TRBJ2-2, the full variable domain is EAGVAQSPRYKIIEKRQSVAFWCNPISGHATLYWYQQILGQGPKLLIQFQNNGVVDDSQLPKDRFSAERLKGVDSTLKIQPAKLEDSAVYLCASSGDNTNTGELFFGEGSRLTVL.

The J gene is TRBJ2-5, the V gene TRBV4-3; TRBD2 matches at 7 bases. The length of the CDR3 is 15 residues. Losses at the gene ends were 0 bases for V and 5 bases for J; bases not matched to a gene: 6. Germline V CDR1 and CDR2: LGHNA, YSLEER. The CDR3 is CASSQDWGEGETQYF. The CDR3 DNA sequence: TGCGCCAGCAGCCAAGATTGGGGGGAGGGCGAGACCCAGTACTTC.